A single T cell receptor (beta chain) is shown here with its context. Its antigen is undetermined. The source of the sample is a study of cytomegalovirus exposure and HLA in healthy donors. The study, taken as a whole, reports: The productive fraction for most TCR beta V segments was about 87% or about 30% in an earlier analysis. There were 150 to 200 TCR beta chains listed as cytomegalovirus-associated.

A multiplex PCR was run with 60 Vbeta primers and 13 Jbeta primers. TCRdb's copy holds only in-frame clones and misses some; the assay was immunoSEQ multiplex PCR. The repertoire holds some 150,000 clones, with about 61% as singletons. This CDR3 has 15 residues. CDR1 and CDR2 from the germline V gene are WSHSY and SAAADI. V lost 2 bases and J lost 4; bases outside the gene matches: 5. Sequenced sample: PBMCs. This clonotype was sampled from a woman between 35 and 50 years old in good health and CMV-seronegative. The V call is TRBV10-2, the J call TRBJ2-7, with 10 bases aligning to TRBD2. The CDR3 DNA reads TGCGCCAGCAGTGAGCCCAAAGCGGGAGGGTACGAGCAGTACTTC. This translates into CASSEPKAGGYEQYF.